This TCR beta chain comes out of a study of T cell responses to AZD1222 COVID-19 vaccine. Regarding the study as a whole: Mostly white British, mostly female donors; authors suggested clonal diversity may be underestimated. Mapped onto spike, vaccine-associated CD4 TCRs spanned it and were dominant at 160-218 and 743-854.

On this clone: Its antigen remains unknown.

TCRdb's table, derived via immunoSEQ multiplex PCR, lists solely in-frame clones and lacks some. The data contain 85,000 to 130,000 clones, about 89% of them singletons. The CDR3 has 14 residues. Germline V gene lookup returns CDR1 SQVTM and CDR2 ANQGSEA. With V trimmed by 7 bases and J by 0 bases, 8 bases remained unmatched. Specimen: peripheral blood, collected on day 0 of AZD1222 vaccination. This sequence was found in an adult in good health. This chain links TRBV29-1 with TRBJ1-2; TRBD1 matches 7 bases. The CDR3 nucleotides are TGCAGCGCCAATACCGGGACAGCTAACTATGGCTACACCTTC. It codes for CSANTGTANYGYTF.